This T cell receptor beta chain came from a study of Graves' ophthalmopathy and Graves' hyperthyroidism. There are 15 residues in the CDR3. Deletions cut 4 bases from V and 2 bases from J, with 15 bases between. From germline, CDR1 is SGHTA and CDR2 FQGNSA. The study recruited hyperthyroidism patients aged 18 to 65 who were newly diagnosed, under 2 months' duration. Sampling around 10 ml of fresh peripheral blood provided the PBMCs. Amplification of the TCR beta CDR3 regions used RNA transcripts (as template). An opening RT-PCR round employed HTBI primers and preceded a second-round multiplex PCR. TCRdb reprocessed the multiplex PCR reads via MiXCR and lists one record per CDR3 protein. The sample has about 380,000 distinct CDR3 sequences, roughly 14% seen once; the top ten hold 5.5% to 7%. This clonotype was counted ten times or more. Its specificity is unknown. Study-level findings and limits: Blood shared most expanded thyroid clonotypes above 0.001 frequency.

The sequenced sample was peripheral blood. This clonotype was sampled from a woman under 30 with stable Graves' hyperthyroidism. The chain combines TRBV7-2 with TRBJ2-7; D is perhaps TRBD1 (6 bases). The DNA of the CDR3 is TGTGCCAGCAGCTCCGGGTGGGGACAACCCTACGAGCAGTACTTC. Protein product: CASSSGWGQPYEQYF.